Below are 13 T cell receptor beta chains sequenced from a single sample in a study of blood T cells in healthy people across ages. Together with a sample-barcoded 5' primer, a J-beta primer mix was included in a second PCR lasting roughly 6 to 12 cycles. TCRdb independently ran MiXCR on the 5' RACE reads; one entry per CDR3 protein. This sample has about 970,000 distinct CDR3 sequences, with roughly 50% found just once. Sequences were obtained from blood. The receptors stem from a woman aged 55-70 years in good health.

The CDR3 loop is CASSGRESSYNEQFF. In nucleotides, the CDR3 is TGTGCCAGCAGCGGACGGGAGAGCTCATACAATGAGCAGTTCTTC. This rearrangement joins TRBV11-2 to TRBJ2-1, with D possibly being TRBD2 (6 bases). Per the germline V gene, CDR1 is SGHAT and CDR2 is FQNNGV. Trimming cost V 5 bases and J 4 bases, with 15 bases left between them. The CDR3 covers 15 residues.

The rearrangement joins TRBV7-2 to TRBJ2-1, with D possibly matching TRBD2 (6 bases). CDR1 SGHTA and CDR2 FQGNSA come from the germline V gene. There are 17 residues in the CDR3. With 4 bases removed from V and 4 bases from J, the gap between germline ends came to 20 bases. The chain's CDR3 is CASSSLPLALPYNEQFF. The DNA for the CDR3 is TGTGCCAGCAGCTCCCTCCCACTAGCCCTGCCTTACAATGAGCAGTTCTTC. The complete variable domain, with remaining parts taken from reference TRBV7-2 and TRBJ2-1, reads GAGVSQSPSNKVTEKGKDVELRCDPISGHTALYWYRQSLGQGLEFLIYFQGNSAPDKSGLPSDRFSAERTGGSVSTLTIQRTQQEDSAVYLCASSSLPLALPYNEQFFGPGTRLTVL.

V gene TRBV5-8 combines with J gene TRBJ2-4; TRBD2 is a possible D gene (6 bases). The assigned J gene may be wrong: the sequence end matches TRBJ2-7 better. Per germline, CDR1 SGHTS and CDR2 YDEGEE. The CDR3 loop spans 15 amino acids. DNA for the CDR3: TGTGCCAGCAGCTTCTCCGGGACTCCAACCGGCGAGCAGTACTTC. This sequence encodes CASSFSGTPTGEQYF.

The chain combines TRBV12-3 or TRBV12-4 with TRBJ2-3; TRBD2 aligns across 12 bases. J lost 6 bases, V lost 6 bases, and 7 bases had no gene match. The CDR3 totals 15 residues. This CDR3 reads CASRKTSGSRDTQYF. CDR3 nucleotide sequence: TGTGCCAGCAGAAAGACTAGCGGGAGTAGGGATACGCAGTATTTT.

The chain employs TRBV5-4 and TRBJ2-5, with 7 positions matching TRBD2. Germline lookup yields CDR1 SGHNT and CDR2 YYREEE (reference sequence). V lost 4 bases and J lost 5; bases outside the gene matches: 11. There are 15 residues in the CDR3. CDR3 sequence: CASSPGRFGRETQYF. The CDR3 bases are TGTGCCAGCAGCCCGGGGCGTTTCGGGAGGGAGACCCAGTACTTC.

V usage is TRBV6-5 and J usage is TRBJ1-2, with D perhaps matching TRBD1 (5 bases). Germline V lookup: CDR1 MNHEY, CDR2 SVGAGI. V shed 0 bases and J shed 12 bases, with 17 bases lying between them. The CDR3 extends over 14 amino acids. The CDR3 is CASSYSQGYLVHTF. The CDR3 region has the DNA TGTGCCAGCAGTTACTCGCAGGGATATTTAGTCCACACCTTC.

This clonotype was seen a single time. The rearrangement links TRBV21-1 to TRBJ2-5; the table names TRBD1, a call not compared with the DNA. Judging by the DNA end, TRBJ2-7 fits better; the J call may be wrong. TRBV21-1 has pseudogene status. The CDR3 is 14 amino acids. In DNA, the CDR3 is TGTGCCAGCCGTGGGACAGGCGGTGTGTTCGAGCAGTACTTC. Translating gives CASRGTGGVFEQYF.

This clonotype was counted a few times. This chain connects TRBV29-1 to TRBJ1-4; D is unresolved. The V gene's germline CDR1 is SQVTM and CDR2 ANQGSEA. V lost 5 bases to trimming and J lost 7 bases, with 11 bases between them. This CDR3 region has 12 residues. The chain's CDR3 is CSVRLDGEKLFF. The CDR3 region has the DNA TGCAGCGTTCGACTGGACGGTGAAAAACTGTTTTTT. The full variable domain, in which reference TRBV29-1 and TRBJ1-4 provide the parts outside the CDR3, is SAVISQKPSRDICQRGTSLTIQCQVDSQVTMMFWYRQQPGQSLTLIATANQGSEATYESGFVIDKFPISRPNLTFSTLTVSNMSPEDSSIYLCSVRLDGEKLFFGSGTQLSVL.

The chain carries TRBV7-8 and TRBJ1-4; the D gene is possibly TRBD1 (5 bases). The CDR3 contains 15 residues. V was trimmed by 5 bases and J by 8 bases, leaving 18 bases between them. Looked up from germline, CDR1 is SGHVS and CDR2 is FQNEAQ. CDR3 sequence: CASSPRGQSREKLFF. Here the CDR3 DNA reads TGTGCCAGCAGCCCCCGAGGACAAAGCAGGGAAAAACTGTTTTTT.

This clonotype was recorded only once. This chain connects TRBV5-1 to TRBJ2-7, with D possibly being TRBD1 (6 bases). Germline V gene data show CDR1 as SGHRS and CDR2 as YFSETQ. The V end was cut by 5 bases, the J end by 10 bases, with 19 bases between. This CDR3 comprises 13 residues. CDR3: CASRRQAQGYQYF. The CDR3 region has the DNA TGCGCCAGCAGAAGACAAGCCCAGGGGTATCAGTACTTC.

The genes are TRBV7-2 and TRBJ1-4, with D possibly being TRBD1 (6 bases). This CDR3 has 15 residues. The ends were cut back, 2 bases at V and 3 bases at J, with 10 bases in the middle. Germline V CDR1 and CDR2: SGHTA, FQGNSA. As DNA, the CDR3 is TGTGCCAGCAGCTTACGGGGGGCGTCTAATGAAAAACTGTTTTTT. Amino acids: CASSLRGASNEKLFF.

The rearrangement uses TRBV28 and TRBJ2-6, with 8 bases identical to TRBD2. The CDR3 runs 19 residues. The germline V gene encodes CDR1 MDHEN and CDR2 SYDVKM. The V gene end was trimmed by 8 bases and the J gene end by 0 bases; junction bases not matched to a gene: 15. CDR3 region: CASGALAGLISSGANVLTF. DNA for the CDR3: TGTGCCAGCGGGGCGCTAGCGGGCCTAATTAGCTCTGGGGCCAACGTCCTGACTTTC.

This clonotype occurred a few times. This rearrangement joins TRBV4-1 to TRBJ2-1; D may correspond to TRBD1 or TRBD2 (5 bases each). V shed 3 bases and J shed 5 bases, with 17 bases lying between them. CDR1 and CDR2 from the germline V gene are MGHRA and YSYEKL. The CDR3 is 16 residues long. CDR3 nucleotides: TGCGCCAGCAGCCACAACACCGGGACCCAAAACAATGAGCAGTTCTTC. Translation: CASSHNTGTQNNEQFF.